These 26 T cell receptor beta chains came from one sample sequenced in a study of memory CD4+ T cells and cytomegalovirus serostatus. The repertoire was sequenced with immunoSEQ multiplex PCR; TCRdb's copy has only in-frame clones and lacks some. The table lists around 99,000 clones, about 80% of them singletons. The sort gate was single viable CD3+CD4+CD8-CD45RO+ cells for memory CD4+ T cells. The sample taken for sequencing was memory CD4+ T cells from blood. The source of these receptors is an adult in good health and CMV-seropositive.

The chain recombines TRBV7-9 with TRBJ1-1, with D possibly being TRBD1 (5 bases). This CDR3 comprises 17 residues. Trimming cost V 5 bases and J 1 base, with 20 bases left between them. Germline CDR1 SEHNR, CDR2 FQNEAQ (reference sequence). DNA of the CDR3: TGTGCCAGCAGCCTAGGGGTTCGGAGCACCTGGAACACTGAAGCTTTCTTT. It yields the protein CASSLGVRSTWNTEAFF.

The chain links TRBV6-6 to TRBJ1-1; tentatively, D is TRBD1 (5 bases). CDR3 length equals 14 residues. Deletions cut 6 bases from V and 2 bases from J, with 13 bases between. Germline V gene data show CDR1 as MNHNY and CDR2 as SVGAGI (reference sequence). This CDR3 reads CASSSGTGNTEAFF. The CDR3 DNA sequence: TGTGCCAGCAGCTCCGGGACGGGAAACACTGAAGCTTTCTTT.

The rearrangement uses TRBV7-6 and TRBJ2-1; TRBD2 matches 12 bases. Trimming took 5 bases from V and 4 from J; bases not matched to a gene: 9. Looked up from germline, CDR1 is SGHVS and CDR2 is FNYEAQ. This CDR3 is built from 17 residues. CDR3 amino acids: CASSPWQTSGRYNEQFF. The CDR3, as DNA: TGTGCCAGCAGCCCCTGGCAGACTAGCGGGAGATACAATGAGCAGTTCTTC. The complete variable domain, with remaining parts taken from reference TRBV7-6 and TRBJ2-1, reads GAGVSQSPRYKVTKRGQDVALRCDPISGHVSLYWYRQALGQGPEFLTYFNYEAQQDKSGLPNDRFSAERPEGSISTLTIQRTEQRDSAMYRCASSPWQTSGRYNEQFFGPGTRLTVL.

Points on this clone: One end of the junction is discordant with germline, which a read error may explain. This chain links TRBV7-7 with TRBJ2-1; D is undetermined. Per germline, CDR1 SSHAT and CDR2 FNYEAQ (reference sequence). The CDR3 has 14 amino acids. The CDR3 nucleotides are TGTGCTAGCAGCCCCCTCGCTGCCTACAATGAGCAGTTCTTC. It encodes CASSPLAAYNEQFF.

This sequence joins TRBV4-2 and TRBJ2-5; 7 nucleotides agree with TRBD2. The CDR3 runs to 17 residues. The trim removed 1 base at V and 3 bases at J, leaving 11 bases unmatched. The germline CDR1 and CDR2 sequences are LGHNA and YNFKEQ. The CDR3, as DNA: TGTGCCAGCAGCCAAGCGGCCGGGCTAGCGGAAAAAGAGACCCAGTACTTC. Protein sequence: CASSQAAGLAEKETQYF.

The rearrangement links TRBV27 to TRBJ2-2; the D gene is possibly TRBD1 (6 bases). Germline CDR1 is MNHEY and CDR2 is SMNVEV (reference sequence). V lost 5 bases and J lost 5, with 12 bases in between. The length of the CDR3 is 14 residues. The CDR3: CASSLRGRTGELFF. In DNA, the CDR3 is TGTGCCAGCAGTCTCAGGGGTCGAACCGGGGAGCTGTTTTTT.

V usage is TRBV7-2 and J usage is TRBJ1-2; 9 bases match TRBD1. CDR1 is SGHTA, CDR2 FQGNSA, per germline. The trim removed 6 bases at V and 6 bases at J, leaving 11 bases unmatched. The CDR3 covers 15 residues. CDR3 nucleotides: TGTGCCAGCAGTTCTTTCACAGGGGGCGGAAATGGCTACACCTTC. Translating it yields CASSSFTGGGNGYTF.

The rearrangement uses TRBV29-1 and TRBJ1-4; no clear D. The germline gives CDR1 SQVTM, CDR2 ANQGSEA. Trimming left V 4 bases short and J 5 bases short, with 11 bases between. This CDR3 region has 13 residues. CDR3 nucleotide sequence: TGCAGCGTTGCCCGGACTGGGAATGAAAAACTGTTTTTT. It codes for CSVARTGNEKLFF.

The V and J genes are TRBV7-3 and TRBJ1-2, with 8 bases lining up with TRBD1. The V segment lost 5 bases and the J segment 8 bases; nucleotides outside the gene matches: 10. The germline V gene encodes CDR1 SGHTA and CDR2 FQGTGA. The length of the CDR3 is 14 residues. In DNA, the CDR3 is TGTGCCAGCAGCGCCACAGGACAGGGCGGAGGCTACACCTTC. Its protein is CASSATGQGGGYTF.

The CDR3 DNA follows: TGTGCCAGCAGCTCGGGGCTTCGAGAGACCCAGTACTTC. Its translation: CASSSGLRETQYF. The chain joins TRBV9 to TRBJ2-5, with D perhaps assigned TRBD1 or TRBD2 (5 bases each). Between the trimmed V and J ends, which lost 4 bases and 4 bases, there was a span of 11 bases. This CDR3 comprises 13 residues. CDR1 and CDR2 (germline): SGDLS, YYNGEE.

The J gene is TRBJ2-7, the V gene TRBV28; D not resolved. V gave up 9 bases and J gave up 3 bases, with 15 bases separating them. The germline V gene has CDR1 MDHEN and CDR2 SYDVKM. The CDR3 runs 13 residues. Written as DNA, the CDR3 is TGTGCCAGTACCGGGCCGACATTCTACGAGCAGTACTTC. As protein: CASTGPTFYEQYF.

The V call is TRBV28, the J call TRBJ2-2; D perhaps matches TRBD2 (5 bases). The germline V gene encodes CDR1 MDHEN and CDR2 SYDVKM. This CDR3 spans 13 amino acids. V gave up 10 bases and J gave up 8 bases, with 17 bases separating them. CDR3 sequence: CATKDTSGGELFF. The DNA for the CDR3 is TGTGCCACTAAGGATACCTCGGGGGGGGAGCTGTTTTTT. Filled out from reference TRBV28 and TRBJ2-2, the complete variable domain reads DVKVTQSSRYLVKRTGEKVFLECVQDMDHENMFWYRQDPGLGLRLIYFSYDVKMKEKGDIPEGYSVSREKKERFSLILESASTNQTSMYLCATKDTSGGELFFGEGSRLTVL.

The genes are TRBV5-1 and TRBJ2-7; D tentatively reads TRBD1 or TRBD2 (5 bases each). Trimming left V 0 bases short and J 3 bases short, with 10 bases between. The CDR3 runs 14 residues. Germline-derived CDR1 and CDR2 are SGHRS and YFSETQ. DNA of the CDR3: TGCGCCAGCAGCTTGGGGGGGTTTAACTACGAGCAGTACTTC. It specifies CASSLGGFNYEQYF.

The J gene is TRBJ2-5, the V gene TRBV6-5; maybe TRBD2 (6 bases). The DNA end is a closer match to TRBJ2-7, so the J assignment may be wrong. The CDR3 has 14 amino acids. Per the germline V gene, CDR1 is MNHEY and CDR2 is SVGAGI. The CDR3 sequence is CASRRREASYEQYF. CDR3 in DNA: TGTGCCAGCAGGAGGAGGGAGGCCTCCTACGAGCAGTACTTC.

The chain combines TRBV5-1 with TRBJ1-4; 7 bases agree with TRBD1. This CDR3 contains 17 residues. J lost 0 bases, V lost 0 bases, and 5 bases had no gene match. Looked up from germline, CDR1 is SGHRS and CDR2 is YFSETQ. The CDR3 reads CASSLAAQGATNEKLFF. The CDR3 region has the DNA TGCGCCAGCAGCTTGGCGGCGCAGGGGGCAACTAATGAAAAACTGTTTTTT.

CDR3 in amino acids: CASSPGTGDSPLHF. The DNA for the CDR3 is TGTGCCAGCAGTCCCGGGACAGGGGATTCACCCCTCCACTTT. V gene TRBV2 combines with J gene TRBJ1-6; 10 bases are shared with TRBD1. In germline, CDR1 is SNHLY, CDR2 FYNNEI. This CDR3 comprises 14 residues. Losses at the gene ends were 5 bases for V and 8 bases for J; bases not matched to a gene: 3.

This rearrangement joins TRBV28 to TRBJ1-2; no clear D gene. Germline lookup yields CDR1 MDHEN and CDR2 SYDVKM. This CDR3 spans 10 amino acids. The V end was cut by 8 bases, the J end by 6 bases, with 7 bases between. The CDR3 sequence: CASGRDGYTF. The DNA of the CDR3 is TGTGCCAGCGGGCGGGATGGCTACACCTTC.

The chain combines TRBV6-6 with TRBJ1-3; tentative D call: TRBD1 (5 bases). Trimming removed 2 bases from V and 3 bases from J, with 8 bases in between. The CDR3 has 14 residues. Germline V CDR1 and CDR2: MNHNY, SVGAGI (reference sequence). CDR3 nucleotides: TGTGCCAGCAGTTACGAGGGGCGTGGAAACACCATATATTTT. This translates into CASSYEGRGNTIYF.

This chain connects TRBV29-1 to TRBJ2-2; perhaps TRBD2 as D (5 bases). The CDR3 sequence is 13 residues long. CDR1 and CDR2 from the germline V gene are SQVTM and ANQGSEA. V lost 3 bases and J lost 6, with 11 bases in between. This CDR3 is CSVDRGLSGELFF. CDR3 DNA sequence: TGCAGCGTTGATAGAGGGCTGTCCGGGGAGCTGTTTTTT.

The chain links TRBV7-8 to TRBJ2-5; a weak D match, TRBD2 (5 bases). Germline values: CDR1 SGHVS, CDR2 FQNEAQ. Trimming removed 1 base at V and 5 bases at J, with 8 bases between. The CDR3 runs 13 residues. The CDR3 sequence: CASSLGGFETQYF. For the CDR3, the DNA is TGTGCCAGCAGCTTAGGAGGGTTTGAGACCCAGTACTTC.

The chain has TRBV19 and TRBJ2-1, with unresolved D. Trimming took off 1 base at V and 0 bases at J, with 10 bases between the two ends. Germline V gene lookup returns CDR1 LNHDA and CDR2 SQIVND (reference sequence). The CDR3 has 16 amino acids. CDR3 sequence (DNA): TGTGCCAGTAGTATAGGAATCCGTCTCTCCTACAATGAGCAGTTCTTC. Translating it yields CASSIGIRLSYNEQFF.

The chain joins TRBV27 to TRBJ2-5, with TRBD1 matching 7 bases. Germline CDR1 MNHEY, CDR2 SMNVEV (reference sequence). The CDR3 has 13 amino acids. The J segment lost 5 bases and the V segment lost 5 bases, leaving 5 bases of the junction unmatched. The CDR3 loop is CASSIRGPETQYF. The CDR3 DNA is TGTGCCAGCAGTATAAGGGGGCCGGAGACCCAGTACTTC.

J is TRBJ1-2 and V is TRBV7-2; 9 nucleotides agree with TRBD1. This CDR3 contains 15 residues. Germline V lookup: CDR1 SGHTA, CDR2 FQGNSA. V shed 1 base and J 5 bases; nucleotides not matched to a gene: 5. CDR3 DNA sequence: TGTGCCAGCAGCTTAGAGACAGGGGGAGGATATGGCTACACCTTC. Translating gives CASSLETGGGYGYTF.

This clone was detected only a few times. The V call is TRBV6-5, the J call TRBJ1-5, with 9 bases lining up with TRBD1. The CDR3 has 15 residues. With V trimmed by 5 bases and J by 2 bases, 4 bases remained unmatched. The germline V gene has CDR1 MNHEY and CDR2 SVGAGI. This CDR3 is CASSPWTGGNQPQHF. CDR3 DNA sequence: TGTGCCAGCAGTCCCTGGACAGGGGGCAATCAGCCCCAGCATTTT.

This rearrangement joins TRBV11-2 to TRBJ2-7; 12 bases are shared with TRBD2. Looked up from germline, CDR1 is SGHAT and CDR2 is FQNNGV. CDR3 size: 18 residues. Germline trimming cut 1 base from V and 3 bases from J; bases unmatched to any gene: 10. CDR3 bases: TGTGCCAGCAGCTTAGGGACTAGCGGGGAGTCAGCGATCTACGAGCAGTACTTC. The encoded protein is CASSLGTSGESAIYEQYF.

This clone was observed a handful of times. The gene calls are TRBV27 and TRBJ2-2; D call uncertain. The CDR3 runs 12 residues. V was clipped by 6 bases and J by 6 bases, with 8 bases between them. CDR1 and CDR2 (germline): MNHEY, SMNVEV (reference sequence). The CDR3 spells CASSLNAGELFF. CDR3 in DNA: TGTGCCAGCAGCCTCAATGCCGGGGAGCTGTTTTTT.